These 23 T cell receptor beta chains came from one sample sequenced in a study of immune heterogeneity within non-small cell lung tumors. Template came from bulk tumor genomic DNA, at approximately 600 ng per sample. Several biopsies were collected from each primary tumor during surgery. They were spaced as far apart as possible within the tumor mass. Curative surgical treatment was performed in patients who had newly diagnosed, untreated non-small cell lung cancer. Multiplex PCR employing 32 V and 13 J primers generated amplicons of the TCR beta CDR3. TCRdb re-called the multiplex PCR reads with MiXCR, one entry per CDR3 protein. The table has fewer than 14,000 distinct CDR3 sequences, just under 30% seen once; the top ten hold under 25%. Material: lung tumor tissue. The receptors were gathered from a woman in her forties or fifties with non-small cell lung cancer.

As concerns this clonotype: Since a much larger clone is just one base distant, this may be a read error. Here the CDR3 DNA reads TGTGCCAGCAGTTTCGAGCGCGGGAATCAGCCCCAGCATTTT. Its translation is CASSFERGNQPQHF. V usage is TRBV28 and J usage is TRBJ1-5, with D unclear. The CDR3 is made up of 14 amino acids. Germline CDR1 reads MDHEN; CDR2 reads SYDVKM. Trimming cost V 3 bases and J 4 bases, with 10 bases left between them. The complete variable domain, with remaining parts taken from reference TRBV28 and TRBJ1-5, reads DVKVTQSSRYLVKRTGEKVFLECVQDMDHENMFWYRQDPGLGLRLIYFSYDVKMKEKGDIPEGYSVSREKKERFSLILESASTNQTSMYLCASSFERGNQPQHFGDGTRLSIL.

The chain employs TRBV11-3 and TRBJ2-5, with 10 bases fitting TRBD1. CDR1 and CDR2 from the germline V gene are SGHNT and YENEEA. The V and J ends lost 4 bases and 4 bases, in that order; junction bases with no gene match: 6. CDR3 length: 15 residues. The CDR3 coding sequence is TGTGCCAGCAGCTCCGGGACAGGGGTTCGAGAGACCCAGTACTTC. Translated, it gives CASSSGTGVRETQYF.

This clonotype occurred many times. The chain couples TRBV7-6 to TRBJ2-5; 8 bases line up with TRBD2. The germline V gene has CDR1 SGHVS and CDR2 FNYEAQ. J gave up 5 bases and V 0 bases, and 5 bases lay outside the gene matches. The CDR3 has 15 amino acids. CDR3 in amino acids: CASSLASGGWETQYF. As DNA, the CDR3 is TGTGCCAGCAGCTTAGCGTCGGGAGGGTGGGAGACCCAGTACTTC.

This chain links TRBV28 with TRBJ1-4, with D possibly TRBD1 on 6 matching bases. The CDR3 has 16 amino acids. Germline V gene sequence: CDR1 MDHEN, CDR2 SYDVKM. The V end lost 5 bases, the J end lost 1 base, and 14 bases lay between the germline ends. Written as DNA, the CDR3 is TGTGCCAGCAGTCCTGTAACAGGGAGAACTAATGAAAAACTGTTTTTT. Amino acids: CASSPVTGRTNEKLFF.

Of note for this clonotype: Possible read error: a much larger clone is one base away. The chain couples TRBV7-2 to TRBJ2-3, with no clear D. The CDR3 has 14 residues. V gave up 1 base and J gave up 4 bases, with 9 bases separating them. Germline CDR1 SGHTA, CDR2 FQGNSA. CDR3 region: CASSLDQVADTQYF. CDR3 DNA: TGTGCCAGCAGCTTAGATCAAGTGGCAGATACGCAGTATTTT.

At least ten counts were recorded for this clonotype. This sequence joins TRBV24-1 and TRBJ2-3; D gene ambiguous. The V end was cut by 2 bases, the J end by 6 bases, with 14 bases between. Per the germline V gene, CDR1 is KGHDR and CDR2 is SFDVKD. The CDR3 consists of 15 residues. Here the CDR3 DNA reads TGTGCCACCAGTGATTGGACCAGGAGTGGTGATACGCAGTATTTT. This sequence encodes CATSDWTRSGDTQYF.

Concerning this clonotype: This clone may be a read error of a much larger clone one base away. The V call is TRBV28, the J call TRBJ1-2, with D unclear. Deletions cut 7 bases from V and 2 bases from J, with 11 bases between. The CDR3 is 13 amino acids. From germline, CDR1 is MDHEN and CDR2 SYDVKM. The DNA for the CDR3 is TGTGCCAGCACTAACGACGGGAACTATGGCTACACCTTC. Encoded protein: CASTNDGNYGYTF.

In this sample, this clonotype turned up many times. The chain uses TRBV12-3 or TRBV12-4 and TRBJ1-1; maybe TRBD1 (5 bases). Trimming took off 3 bases at V and 0 bases at J, with 11 bases between the two ends. CDR3 length: 15 residues. This chain's CDR3 is CASSFVGGMNTEAFF. As DNA, the CDR3 is TGTGCCAGCAGTTTTGTGGGGGGGATGAACACTGAAGCTTTCTTT.

The V gene is TRBV6-1, the J gene TRBJ1-2; D unclear. V lost 7 bases and J lost 14, with 8 bases in between. Germline CDR1 and CDR2: MNHNS and SASEGT. CDR3 length: 8 residues. The CDR3 region has the DNA TGTGCCAGCAATGCTTGGACCTTC. It yields the protein CASNAWTF.

The table lists this clonotype with a few counts. The chain has TRBV25-1 and TRBJ2-5; no clear D. The CDR3 contains 13 residues. The germline CDR1 and CDR2 sequences are MGHDK and SYGVNS. V gave up 3 bases and J gave up 2 bases, with 7 bases separating them. CDR3 bases: TGTGCCAGCAGTGACCCAATTCAAGAGACCCAGTACTTC. It translates to CASSDPIQETQYF.

There are many counts of this clonotype. The chain uses TRBV11-3 and TRBJ1-1, with a weak D call TRBD1 (5 bases). V lost 5 bases, J lost 5 bases, and 18 bases lay in between. Germline V CDR1 and CDR2: SGHNT, YENEEA. The CDR3 runs to 15 residues. CDR3: CASSPIGREDTEAFF. Written as DNA, the CDR3 is TGTGCCAGCAGCCCTATTGGCAGGGAAGATACTGAAGCTTTCTTT.

The genes are TRBV7-9 and TRBJ1-3; TRBD1 matches at 9 bases. With 4 bases clipped from V and 0 bases from J, the junction kept 1 base outside the gene matches. Germline loops: CDR1 SEHNR, CDR2 FQNEAQ (reference sequence). The CDR3 sequence is 15 residues long. CDR3 nucleotide sequence: TGTGCCAGCAGCTCGGGACAGGGCTCTGGAAACACCATATATTTT. Residues: CASSSGQGSGNTIYF.

As concerns this clonotype: This may stem from a read error, because a much larger clone lies one nucleotide away. The CDR3 loop reads CASSLSGVNTGELFF. CDR3 coding DNA: TGTGCCAGCAGCTTGTCCGGTGTGAACACCGGGGAGCTGTTTTTT. The chain uses TRBV11-2 and TRBJ2-2, with no clear D. This CDR3 is 15 amino acids long. Germline assignment: CDR1 SGHAT and CDR2 FQNNGV. Trimming removed 3 bases at V and 1 base at J, with 9 bases between.

This clonotype rates as medium-sized. The chain employs TRBV7-3 and TRBJ2-3; perhaps TRBD1 as D (7 bases). Germline V gives CDR1 SGHTA, CDR2 FQGTGA. The length of the CDR3 is 15 residues. V was clipped by 6 bases and J by 0 bases, with 13 bases between them. The CDR3 sequence is CASSDQGGSTDTQYF. CDR3 coding DNA: TGTGCCAGCAGTGACCAGGGGGGTAGCACAGATACGCAGTATTTT.

A few counts support this clonotype. The J gene is TRBJ1-2, the V gene TRBV3-1; 7 bases map to TRBD1. Trimming at V came to 0 bases and at J to 4 bases, leaving 17 bases not matched to a gene. From germline, CDR1 is LGHDT and CDR2 YNNKEL (reference sequence). There are 19 residues in the CDR3. The CDR3 spells CASSQDGRGGRGVSYGYTF. CDR3 in DNA: TGTGCCAGCAGCCAAGATGGCAGGGGGGGCCGGGGGGTATCCTATGGCTACACCTTC.

At least ten counts were recorded for this clonotype. The CDR3 bases are TGTGCCAGCAGACCGCCCGGGACCGAAGATAATTCACCCCTCCACTTT. It encodes CASRPPGTEDNSPLHF. The rearrangement links TRBV25-1 to TRBJ1-6; D is perhaps TRBD1 (5 bases). Per the germline V gene, CDR1 is MGHDK and CDR2 is SYGVNS. The CDR3 extends over 16 amino acids. The germline V and J ends were trimmed by 6 bases and 5 bases, with 17 bases remaining between them.

There are a few counts of this clonotype. The chain joins TRBV3-1 to TRBJ2-3, with D perhaps being TRBD1 or TRBD2 (5 bases each). The CDR3 consists of 16 residues. The V end lost 1 base, the J end lost 2 bases, and 13 bases lay between the germline ends. CDR1 and CDR2 from the germline V gene are LGHDT and YNNKEL (reference sequence). The CDR3 is CASSQGFGGDTDTQYF. The CDR3 nucleotides are TGTGCCAGCAGCCAAGGGTTTGGGGGAGACACAGATACGCAGTATTTT.

The V gene is TRBV19, the J gene TRBJ2-1; 12 bases line up with TRBD1. CDR1 is LNHDA and CDR2 is SQIVND in the germline V gene (reference sequence). V lost 7 bases, J lost 8 bases, and 6 bases stayed unmatched. The CDR3 is 14 amino acids. The CDR3 is CASTPGTGGDEQFF. The DNA of the CDR3 is TGTGCCAGTACCCCCGGGACAGGGGGCGATGAGCAGTTCTTC.

The chain uses TRBV3-1 and TRBJ1-2; TRBD1 matches at 7 bases. V lost 3 bases, J lost 5 bases, and 9 bases stayed unmatched. This CDR3 comprises 15 residues. Germline V gene sequence: CDR1 LGHDT, CDR2 YNNKEL (reference sequence). CDR3 protein: CASSHLGRQGYGYTF. CDR3 in DNA: TGTGCCAGCAGCCATCTTGGGAGACAGGGATATGGCTACACCTTC.

By proportion, this clonotype is medium-sized. V usage is TRBV6-1 and J usage is TRBJ1-5; D is ambiguous. The CDR3 spans 15 residues. Germline CDR1 MNHNS, CDR2 SASEGT. V lost 2 bases to trimming and J lost 2 bases, with 10 bases between them. This CDR3 reads CASSEQPFGNQPQHF. CDR3 sequence (DNA): TGTGCCAGCAGTGAACAGCCGTTTGGCAATCAGCCCCAGCATTTT.

This clonotype is categorized as medium-sized. V usage is TRBV20-1 and J usage is TRBJ2-7; D might be TRBD2 (6 bases). Germline V CDR1 and CDR2: DFQATT, SNEGSKA (reference sequence). The CDR3 has 13 amino acids. Trimming took 3 bases from V and 7 from J, leaving 16 bases between them. CDR3 sequence reads: CSASGALGGEQYF. The CDR3 DNA sequence: TGCAGTGCTAGTGGCGCTCTTGGGGGGGAGCAGTACTTC.

In its sample, this clonotype was seen many times. The chain is built from TRBV30 and TRBJ1-4; 8 bases align to TRBD1. CDR1 and CDR2 from the germline V gene are GTSNPN and SVGIG (reference sequence). This CDR3 region has 15 residues. V trimming: 4 bases; J trimming: 8 bases; junction bases outside the gene matches: 12. This CDR3 reads CAWKVIGRGQEKLFF. CDR3 nucleotide sequence: TGTGCCTGGAAGGTTATCGGCAGGGGGCAAGAAAAACTGTTTTTT.

A note on this clonotype: At one end the junction does not follow the germline gene, possibly because of a read error. The V gene is TRBV7-8, the J gene TRBJ2-5, with D perhaps TRBD2 (6 bases). Germline loops: CDR1 SGHVS, CDR2 FQNEAQ. The CDR3 contains 15 residues. The DNA of the CDR3 is TGTGCCTGCAGCTTAGAGGAGGGCCTTAGGGAGACCCAGTACTTC. Translating it yields CACSLEEGLRETQYF.